This TCR beta chain was sequenced for a study of T cell responses to AZD1222 COVID-19 vaccine. Assay used: immunoSEQ multiplex PCR; TCRdb lists only in-frame clones, some missing. The sample consists of about 56,000 clones, approximately 83% of them appearing once. The V segment lost 4 bases and the J segment 2 bases; nucleotides outside the gene matches: 10. The CDR3 totals 17 residues. Germline V CDR1 and CDR2: LNHNV, YYDKDF (reference sequence). The source of this sequence is an adult in good health. The gene calls are TRBV15 and TRBJ2-2, with 7 bases that match TRBD1. The specimen comprised peripheral blood, sampled on day 0 of AZD1222 vaccination. CDR3 amino acids: CATSTPRGPLNTGELFF. As DNA, the CDR3 is TGTGCCACCAGCACCCCGAGGGGGCCCCTCAACACCGGGGAGCTGTTTTTT.